This is a list of T cell receptor beta chains from one sample in a study of blood T cell repertoires in COVID-19. Sequencing used immunoSEQ multiplex PCR; TCRdb keeps in-frame clones, though not all of them. The table has about 240,000 clones, about 83% seen once. Sample: peripheral blood. These receptors were collected from a middle-aged man with acute or convalescent COVID-19. Each CDR3 is given with its conserved first and last residue. The D gene is left open where the match is weak. Clone sizes are given selectively: once, few, many, or a class where the clone is expanded.

CDR3 protein	CDR3 DNA	clone size	D gene	J gene	V gene
CAWDQRSGANVLTF	TGTGCCTGGGATCAGCGCTCTGGGGCCAACGTCCTGACTTTC	-	-	TRBJ2-6	TRBV30
CASSPQGVYSPLHF	TGTGCCAGCAGCCCTCAGGGGGTTTATTCACCCCTCCACTTT	-	TRBD1	TRBJ1-6	TRBV7-9
CASSTGDRETMNTEAFF	TGTGCCAGTAGTACAGGGGACAGGGAAACAATGAACACTGAAGCTTTCTTT	-	TRBD1	TRBJ1-1	TRBV19
CAIRGTSGSSGELFF	TGTGCCATCAGGGGGACTAGCGGGAGTAGCGGGGAGCTGTTTTTT	-	TRBD2	TRBJ2-2	TRBV10-3
CASTLPGTGNTIYF	TGTGCCAGCACCCTCCCCGGGACTGGAAACACCATATATTTT	-	-	TRBJ1-3	TRBV28
CASSGRHRGLSYEQYF	TGTGCCAGCAGTGGCCGGCACAGGGGCCTCTCCTACGAGCAGTACTTC	-	TRBD1	TRBJ2-7	TRBV6-1
CASSPKTGPRDTQYF	TGTGCCAGCTCACCAAAGACAGGACCCAGGGATACGCAGTATTTT	-	-	TRBJ2-3	TRBV18
CASSLLGGRNTGELFF	TGTGCCAGCAGTTTATTGGGCGGGAGGAACACCGGGGAGCTGTTTTTT	once	TRBD2	TRBJ2-2	TRBV27
CASSESRLAGAPNEQFF	TGCGCCAGCAGTGAATCGAGACTAGCGGGGGCCCCAAATGAGCAGTTCTTC	-	TRBD2	TRBJ2-1	TRBV10-1
CASSPVGATNEKLFF	TGTGCCAGCAGCCCCGTTGGAGCAACTAATGAAAAACTGTTTTTT	many	-	TRBJ1-4	TRBV7-9
CASSSTSGPDRYEQYF	TGTGCCAGCAGCTCCACTAGCGGGCCCGATAGATACGAGCAGTACTTC	-	TRBD2	TRBJ2-7	TRBV7-9
CASSWQAGGASSPLHF	TGCGCCAGCAGCTGGCAAGCAGGGGGCGCGAGTTCACCCCTCCACTTT	-	TRBD1	TRBJ1-6	TRBV5-1
CAWMRTGRVNTEAFF	TGTGCCTGGATGAGGACAGGCAGGGTGAACACTGAAGCTTTCTTT	-	TRBD1	TRBJ1-1	TRBV30
CASSVAPLSGGTYYEQYF	TGTGCCAGCAGCGTAGCCCCTCTTAGCGGAGGCACCTACTACGAGCAGTACTTC	-	-	TRBJ2-7	TRBV9
CATSLLYEQYF	TGCGCCACCTCTCTCCTCTACGAGCAGTACTTC	-	-	TRBJ2-7	TRBV10-2
CASSTGQGIAKNIQYF	TGTGCCAGCAGCACGGGACAGGGGATAGCCAAAAACATTCAGTACTTC	-	TRBD1	TRBJ2-4	TRBV5-4
CASSQGRTNYGYTF	TGTGCCAGCAGCCAAGGGAGGACTAACTATGGCTACACCTTC	-	-	TRBJ1-2	TRBV3-1/TRBV3-2
CASSYSGAGVGEAFF	TGTGCCAGCAGTTACTCTGGGGCGGGAGTTGGTGAAGCTTTCTTT	-	-	TRBJ1-1	TRBV6-6
CASSQDFTYSYNEQFF	TGTGCCAGCAGCCAAGATTTCACCTACTCCTACAATGAGCAGTTCTTC	few	-	TRBJ2-1	TRBV14
CASSERGGVNTGELFF	TGTGCCAGCAGCGAACGAGGGGGCGTGAACACCGGGGAGCTGTTTTTT	once	TRBD1	TRBJ2-2	TRBV11-3
CATDRGGQPQHF	TGTGCTACCGACAGGGGCGGACAGCCCCAGCATTTT	-	TRBD1	TRBJ1-5	TRBV19
CASSWTGYNEQFF	TGTGCCAGCAGCTGGACAGGTTACAATGAGCAGTTCTTC	-	TRBD1	TRBJ2-1	TRBV5-6
CASSRQRLAGGDEQFF	TGTGCCAGCAGCCGCCAAAGACTAGCGGGGGGAGATGAGCAGTTCTTC	once	TRBD2	TRBJ2-1	TRBV3-1/TRBV3-2
CASSWDSNSPLHF	TGTGCCAGCAGTTGGGACAGCAATTCACCCCTCCACTTT	-	TRBD1	TRBJ1-6	TRBV6-5
CASSPVGAYTDTQYF	TGTGCCAGCAGCCCTGTGGGGGCCTACACGGATACGCAGTATTTT	-	-	TRBJ2-3	TRBV11-2
CASSWGTGPNQPQHF	TGCGCCAGCAGCTGGGGGACAGGCCCCAATCAGCCCCAGCATTTT	-	TRBD1	TRBJ1-5	TRBV5-1
CASSQGQRTEAFF	TGTGCCAGCAGCCAGGGGCAGCGTACTGAAGCTTTCTTT	once	-	TRBJ1-1	TRBV14
CAPPPGLRSYNEQFF	TGTGCCCCACCCCCGGGACTACGTTCCTACAATGAGCAGTTCTTC	-	TRBD2	TRBJ2-1	TRBV6-5
CAWTVGGHEQYF	TGTGCCTGGACGGTCGGGGGGCACGAGCAGTACTTC	few	-	TRBJ2-7	TRBV30
CASSPFAGYTETHGETQYF	TGTGCCAGCAGCCCCTTCGCTGGATATACGGAGACCCATGGGGAGACCCAGTACTTC	-	-	TRBJ2-5	TRBV3-1/TRBV3-2
CASRGWQEETQYF	TGTGCCAGCAGAGGTTGGCAGGAAGAGACCCAGTACTTC	few	-	TRBJ2-5	TRBV7-6
CAWTGQGVDGYTF	TGTGCCTGGACCGGACAGGGAGTTGATGGCTACACCTTC	once	TRBD1	TRBJ1-2	TRBV30
CASSTGTEAFF	TGCGCCAGCAGTACGGGCACTGAAGCTTTCTTT	-	-	TRBJ1-1	TRBV10-2
CASLAGAPETQYF	TGTGCCAGCCTAGCGGGAGCCCCTGAGACCCAGTACTTC	-	TRBD2	TRBJ2-5	TRBV28
CASSRQGDGYTF	TGTGCCAGTAGTAGACAGGGTGATGGCTACACCTTC	few	TRBD1	TRBJ1-2	TRBV19
CAWSVSAGISNQPQHF	TGTGCCTGGAGTGTCTCGGCAGGGATTAGCAATCAGCCCCAGCATTTT	-	-	TRBJ1-5	TRBV30
CASSQDTGALHF	TGTGCCAGCAGCCAGGACACTGGAGCCCTCCACTTT	once	-	TRBJ1-6	TRBV3-1/TRBV3-2
CASSVRGRNEQYF	TGTGCCAGCAGTGTGAGGGGGCGGAACGAGCAGTACTTC	-	TRBD1	TRBJ2-7	TRBV28
CASSPQPQGREQYF	TGTGCCAGTAGTCCTCAACCCCAGGGTCGCGAGCAGTACTTC	-	-	TRBJ2-7	TRBV19
CASSVSRREGQGANGYTF	TGTGCCAGCAGCGTTAGCCGCAGAGAGGGACAGGGGGCTAATGGCTACACCTTC	few	TRBD1	TRBJ1-2	TRBV9
CATSDLRVASGNTIYF	TGTGCCACCAGTGATCTACGTGTCGCCTCTGGAAACACCATATATTTT	once	-	TRBJ1-3	TRBV24-1
CASSLDVGRDQPQHF	TGTGCCAGCAGCTTGGATGTGGGGAGGGATCAGCCCCAGCATTTT	-	-	TRBJ1-5	TRBV5-5
CASSNLQGGLAYGYTF	TGTGCCAGTAGCAACCTACAGGGTGGGCTGGCCTATGGCTACACCTTC	-	-	TRBJ1-2	TRBV19
CASSSDNYNEQFF	TGTGCCAGCAGCTCAGACAACTACAATGAGCAGTTCTTC	-	-	TRBJ2-1	TRBV7-9
CSVVVRFFTFF	TGCAGCGTTGTAGTCCGGTTTTTCACTTTCTTT	few	-	TRBJ1-1	TRBV29-1
CASSLIGARPYEQYF	TGTGCCAGCAGTTTGATAGGGGCACGACCCTACGAGCAGTACTTC	-	-	TRBJ2-7	TRBV27
CAWSPSWGTDLTDTQYF	TGTGCCTGGAGCCCTTCGTGGGGGACAGACCTCACAGATACGCAGTATTTT	-	TRBD1	TRBJ2-3	TRBV30
CASRNTGPSGNTIYF	TGTGCCAGCAGAAATACAGGACCCTCTGGAAACACCATATATTTT	-	-	TRBJ1-3	TRBV6-6
CASSLGGGLYNEQFF	TGTGCCAGCAGCTTAGGGGGGGGGCTTTACAATGAGCAGTTCTTC	few	-	TRBJ2-1	TRBV7-2